This T cell receptor beta chain came from a study of blood T cells in healthy people across ages. At least ten counts were recorded for this clonotype. It was with a sample-barcoded 5' primer and a J-beta primer mix that a second PCR of roughly 7 to 12 cycles was run. One entry per CDR3 protein results from TCRdb running MiXCR on the 5' RACE reads. The sample holds around 1,100,000 distinct CDR3 sequences, about two fifths seen once. The CDR3 totals 13 residues. With 8 bases removed from V and 2 bases from J, the gap between germline ends came to 10 bases. Germline values: CDR1 MNHNY, CDR2 SVGAGI (reference sequence).

The TCR comes from a man aged 18 to 30 in good health. The chain uses TRBV6-6 and TRBJ2-1, with a tentative D call TRBD2 (6 bases). The sample taken for sequencing was blood. The CDR3: CASGLTTYNEQFF. The CDR3 DNA is TGTGCCAGCGGACTAACTACCTACAATGAGCAGTTCTTC.